This section outlines one TCR beta chain sequence together with its context. The antigen remains unidentified. The entry originates in a study of cytomegalovirus exposure and HLA in healthy donors. There are 16 residues in the CDR3. Germline-derived CDR1 and CDR2 are SQVTM and ANQGSEA. The V end lost 3 bases, the J end lost 2 bases, and 18 bases lay between the germline ends. With 60 Vbeta and 13 Jbeta primers, the PCR was carried out. Sequenced by immunoSEQ multiplex PCR; TCRdb stores in-frame clones only, minus some. The table records approximately 82,000 clones, over 9.5% of them present only once. The study, taken as a whole, reports: A later analysis by the authors found several of the most significant clusters apparently linked to common viral pathogens. Reports indicated that the classifier achieved high specificity and sensitivity in diagnosing cytomegalovirus status.

The sequence came from a man aged 55 to 70 in good health and CMV-seropositive. What was sequenced was PBMCs. The chain links TRBV29-1 to TRBJ2-3, with a weak D call TRBD1 (6 bases). DNA for the CDR3: TGCAGCGTTGACTTGGCGACAGGTCCTTCCACAGATACGCAGTATTTT. This translates into CSVDLATGPSTDTQYF.